This T cell receptor beta chain was sequenced for a study of CD8 T cells in ankylosing spondylitis. Findings and caveats of the study: About 8 highly homologous variants made up a TCR beta motif, and this motif appeared characteristic of ankylosing spondylitis blood. Before this, some motif variants had been reported in reactive arthritis synovial fluid and blood. Disease-linked clones were reportedly significantly enriched in matched ankylosing spondylitis synovial fluid.

This clonotype came up many times. Antigen unknown. There are 13 residues in the CDR3. V shed 5 bases and J shed 4 bases, with 11 bases lying between them. From germline, CDR1 is LNHNV and CDR2 YYDKDF (reference sequence). In making TCR beta libraries, quantitative 5'-RACE with molecular barcodes was used. TCRdb used MiXCR to reprocess the 5' RACE reads, holding one entry per CDR3 protein. The profile shows roughly 130,000 distinct CDR3 sequences, approximately 9.7% of them singletons. The V and J genes are TRBV15 and TRBJ1-2; unclear D gene. This TCR was recovered from a male donor with ankylosing spondylitis or in good health (not recorded which). The sequenced sample was blood, either unsorted or a sorted T cell fraction (not recorded which). CDR3 residues: CATSLTASYGYTF. The DNA for the CDR3 is TGTGCCACCAGCCTCACAGCTTCCTATGGCTACACCTTC.